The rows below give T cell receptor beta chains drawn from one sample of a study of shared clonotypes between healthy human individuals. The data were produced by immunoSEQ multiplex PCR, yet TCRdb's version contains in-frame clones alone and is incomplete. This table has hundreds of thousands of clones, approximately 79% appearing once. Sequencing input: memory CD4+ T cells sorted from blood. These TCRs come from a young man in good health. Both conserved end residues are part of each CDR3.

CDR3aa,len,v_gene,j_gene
CASSSGPKSGYTF,13,TRBV11-2,TRBJ1-2
CASTRDSSQETQYF,14,TRBV7-9,TRBJ2-5
CAISKGGQGNEQYF,14,TRBV10-3,TRBJ2-7
CASSQDPWTLGANVLTF,17,TRBV4-3,TRBJ2-6
CASSLGWQGGNQPQHF,16,TRBV5-6,TRBJ1-5
CASSYIDNEQFF,12,TRBV6-6,TRBJ2-1
CASSLGTSTNEQFF,14,TRBV5-4,TRBJ2-1
CASSVGRQGGQPQHF,15,TRBV2,TRBJ1-5
CASTMGQPRGPQHF,14,TRBV6-5,TRBJ1-5
CASSPPTGSLERQFF,15,TRBV18,TRBJ2-1
CASSPRSGITDTQYF,15,TRBV7-8,TRBJ2-3
CASSVAPSYEQYF,13,TRBV9,TRBJ2-7
CASSPRSFSGNYEQYF,16,TRBV19,TRBJ2-7
CASSLLKTGNTEAFF,15,TRBV28,TRBJ1-1
CSLTRGGCFCEQYF,14,TRBV29-1,TRBJ2-7
CASSPFSGSRTGELFF,16,TRBV18,TRBJ2-2